One and the same sample provided the 4 T cell receptor beta chains below, sequenced in a study of OX40 agonist ivuxolimab in advanced cancers. Here immunoSEQ multiplex PCR was the method, and the copy in TCRdb shows in-frame clones only, minus some. The data contain 50,000 to 65,000 clones, about nine tenths of them singletons. The specimen was CD4+ or CD8+ T cells sorted from blood, collected in a trial of the OX40 agonist ivuxolimab. Receptors were obtained from an adult with an advanced solid tumor such as melanoma, head and neck, liver or kidney cancer.

The chain is built from TRBV30 and TRBJ2-7; D is unresolved. Between the trimmed V and J ends, which lost 5 bases and 4 bases, there was a span of 9 bases. The length of the CDR3 is 11 residues. Looked up from germline, CDR1 is GTSNPN and CDR2 is SVGIG (reference sequence). The CDR3 region has the DNA TGTGCCTGGGGTTTATCTTACGAGCAGTACTTC. The encoded protein is CAWGLSYEQYF. Full variable domain (outside the CDR3, taken from reference TRBV30 and TRBJ2-7): SQTIHQWPATLVQPVGSPLSLECTVEGTSNPNLYWYRQAAGRGLQLLFYSVGIGQISSEVPQNLSASRPQDRQFILSSKKLLLSDSGFYLCAWGLSYEQYFGPGTRLTVT.

The chain links TRBV27 to TRBJ2-7; a possible D gene is TRBD2 (5 bases). Germline CDR1 MNHEY, CDR2 SMNVEV (reference sequence). V was cut by 3 bases and J by 0 bases, with 9 bases left in between. The CDR3 is made up of 14 amino acids. CDR3 sequence: CASSFGVSSYEQYF. In nucleotides, the CDR3 is TGTGCCAGCAGTTTCGGGGTGAGCTCCTACGAGCAGTACTTC.

The chain recombines TRBV9 with TRBJ1-5, with D hard to call. The V and J ends lost 0 bases and 7 bases respectively, with 11 bases between them. There are 14 residues in the CDR3. The germline CDR1 and CDR2 sequences are SGDLS and YYNGEE. This CDR3 is CASSVGGIDQPQHF. CDR3 DNA: TGTGCCAGCAGCGTAGGTGGGATTGACCAGCCCCAGCATTTT.

The genes are TRBV4-1 and TRBJ2-7, with 8 bases fitting TRBD2. The J segment lost 0 bases and the V segment lost 4 bases, leaving 5 bases of the junction unmatched. The CDR3 runs to 15 residues. Germline CDR1 and CDR2: MGHRA and YSYEKL. In DNA form, the CDR3 reads TGCGCCAGCAGCCCTTTTAGCGGGGCCTCCTACGAGCAGTACTTC. As protein: CASSPFSGASYEQYF.